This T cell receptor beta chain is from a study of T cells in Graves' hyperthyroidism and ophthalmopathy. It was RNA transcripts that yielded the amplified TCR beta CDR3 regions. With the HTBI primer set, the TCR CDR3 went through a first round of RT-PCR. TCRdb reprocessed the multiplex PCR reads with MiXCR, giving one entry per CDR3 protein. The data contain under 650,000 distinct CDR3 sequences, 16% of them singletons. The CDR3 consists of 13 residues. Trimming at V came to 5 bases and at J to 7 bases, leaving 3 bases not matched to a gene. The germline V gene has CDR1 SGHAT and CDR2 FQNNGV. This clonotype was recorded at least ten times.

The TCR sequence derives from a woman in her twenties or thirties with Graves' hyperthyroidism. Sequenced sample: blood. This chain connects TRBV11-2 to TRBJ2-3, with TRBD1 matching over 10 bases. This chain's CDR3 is CASSRQGANTQYF. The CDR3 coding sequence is TGTGCCAGCAGCCGACAGGGGGCGAATACGCAGTATTTT.